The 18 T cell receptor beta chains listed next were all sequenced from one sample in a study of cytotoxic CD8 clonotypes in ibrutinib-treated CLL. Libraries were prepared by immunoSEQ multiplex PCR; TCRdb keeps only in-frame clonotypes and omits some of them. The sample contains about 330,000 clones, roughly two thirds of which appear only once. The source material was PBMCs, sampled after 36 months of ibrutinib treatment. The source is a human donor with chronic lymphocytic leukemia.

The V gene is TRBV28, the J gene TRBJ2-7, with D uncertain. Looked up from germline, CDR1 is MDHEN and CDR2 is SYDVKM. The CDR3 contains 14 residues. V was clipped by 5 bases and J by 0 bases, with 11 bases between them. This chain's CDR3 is CASSRPLASYEQYF. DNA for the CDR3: TGTGCCAGCAGTCGCCCCCTGGCCTCCTACGAGCAGTACTTC.

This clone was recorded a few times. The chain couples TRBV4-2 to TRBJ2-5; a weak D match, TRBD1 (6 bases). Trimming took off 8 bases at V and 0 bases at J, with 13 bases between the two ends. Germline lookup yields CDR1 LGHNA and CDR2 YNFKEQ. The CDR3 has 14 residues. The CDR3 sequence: CASGYAGDQETQYF. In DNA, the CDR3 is TGTGCCAGCGGATACGCAGGGGACCAAGAGACCCAGTACTTC.

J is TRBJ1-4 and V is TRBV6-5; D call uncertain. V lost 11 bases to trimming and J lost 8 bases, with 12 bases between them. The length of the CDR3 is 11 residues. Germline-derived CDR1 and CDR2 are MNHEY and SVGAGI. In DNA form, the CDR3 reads TGTGCCCTTTACCCGGGGGAAAAACTGTTTTTT. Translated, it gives CALYPGEKLFF.

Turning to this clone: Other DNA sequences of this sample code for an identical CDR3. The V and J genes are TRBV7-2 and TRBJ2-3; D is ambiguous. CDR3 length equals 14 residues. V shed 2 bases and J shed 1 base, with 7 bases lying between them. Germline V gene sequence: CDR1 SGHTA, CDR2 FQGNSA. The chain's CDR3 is CASSLSRGTDTQYF. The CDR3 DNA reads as TGTGCCAGCAGCTTATCCCGAGGCACAGATACGCAGTATTTT.

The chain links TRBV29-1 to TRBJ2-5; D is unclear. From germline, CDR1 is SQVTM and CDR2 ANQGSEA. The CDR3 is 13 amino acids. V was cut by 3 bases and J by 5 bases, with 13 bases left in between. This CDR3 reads CSVELGRSETQYF. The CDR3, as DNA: TGCAGCGTTGAGTTGGGAAGGTCGGAGACCCAGTACTTC.

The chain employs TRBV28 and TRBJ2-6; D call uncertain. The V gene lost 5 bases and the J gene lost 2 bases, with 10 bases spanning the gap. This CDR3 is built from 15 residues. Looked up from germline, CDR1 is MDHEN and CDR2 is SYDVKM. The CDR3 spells CASSPQLAGANVLTF. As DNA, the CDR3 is TGTGCCAGCAGTCCGCAACTGGCTGGGGCCAACGTCCTGACTTTC. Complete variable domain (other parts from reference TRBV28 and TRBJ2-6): DVKVTQSSRYLVKRTGEKVFLECVQDMDHENMFWYRQDPGLGLRLIYFSYDVKMKEKGDIPEGYSVSREKKERFSLILESASTNQTSMYLCASSPQLAGANVLTFGAGSRLTVL.

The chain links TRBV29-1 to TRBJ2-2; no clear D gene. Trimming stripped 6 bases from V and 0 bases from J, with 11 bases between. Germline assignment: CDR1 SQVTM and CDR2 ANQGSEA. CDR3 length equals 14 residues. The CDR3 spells CSVTLTTNTGELFF. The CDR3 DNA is TGCAGCGTGACGCTGACGACGAACACCGGGGAGCTGTTTTTT.

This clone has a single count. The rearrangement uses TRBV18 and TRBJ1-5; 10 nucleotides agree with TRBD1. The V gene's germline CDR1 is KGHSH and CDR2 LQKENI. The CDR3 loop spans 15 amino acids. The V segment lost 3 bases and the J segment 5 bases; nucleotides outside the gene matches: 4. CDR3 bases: TGTGCCAGCTCACCGAGACAGGGGGCGGATCAGCCCCAGCATTTT. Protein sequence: CASSPRQGADQPQHF.

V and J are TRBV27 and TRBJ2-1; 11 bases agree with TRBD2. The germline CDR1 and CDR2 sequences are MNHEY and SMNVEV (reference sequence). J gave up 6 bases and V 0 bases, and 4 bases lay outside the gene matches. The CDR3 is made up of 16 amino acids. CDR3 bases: TGTGCCAGCAGTTTATCGGGGACTAGCGGCTTCAATGAGCAGTTCTTC. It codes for CASSLSGTSGFNEQFF.

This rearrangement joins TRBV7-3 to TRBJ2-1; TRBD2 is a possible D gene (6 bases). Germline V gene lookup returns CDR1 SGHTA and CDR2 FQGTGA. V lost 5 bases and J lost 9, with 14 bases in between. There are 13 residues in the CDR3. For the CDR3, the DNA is TGTGCCAGCAGCCACGAAACGCGGGGTGAGCAGTTCTTC. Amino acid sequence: CASSHETRGEQFF. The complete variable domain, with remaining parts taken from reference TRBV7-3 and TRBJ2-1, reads GAGVSQTPSNKVTEKGKYVELRCDPISGHTALYWYRQSLGQGPEFLIYFQGTGAADDSGLPNDRFFAVRPEGSVSTLKIQRTERGDSAVYLCASSHETRGEQFFGPGTRLTVL.

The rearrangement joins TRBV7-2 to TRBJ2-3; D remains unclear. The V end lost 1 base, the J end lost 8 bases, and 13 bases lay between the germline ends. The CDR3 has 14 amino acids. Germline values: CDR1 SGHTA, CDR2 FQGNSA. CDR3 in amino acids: CASSLGSVGITQYF. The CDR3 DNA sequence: TGTGCCAGCAGCTTAGGTTCAGTGGGAATTACGCAGTATTTT.

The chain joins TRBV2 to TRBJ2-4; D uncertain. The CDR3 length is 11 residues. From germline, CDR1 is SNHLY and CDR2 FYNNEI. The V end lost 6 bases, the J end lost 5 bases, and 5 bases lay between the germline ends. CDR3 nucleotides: TGTGCCAGCAGCCCCCAAAACATTCAGTACTTC. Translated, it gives CASSPQNIQYF.

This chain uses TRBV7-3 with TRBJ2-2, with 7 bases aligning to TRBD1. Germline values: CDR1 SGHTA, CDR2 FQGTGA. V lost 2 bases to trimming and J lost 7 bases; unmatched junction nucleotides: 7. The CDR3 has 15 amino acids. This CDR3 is CASSLVRGNVGELFF. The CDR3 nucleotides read TGTGCCAGCAGCTTAGTCAGGGGGAATGTCGGGGAGCTGTTTTTT.

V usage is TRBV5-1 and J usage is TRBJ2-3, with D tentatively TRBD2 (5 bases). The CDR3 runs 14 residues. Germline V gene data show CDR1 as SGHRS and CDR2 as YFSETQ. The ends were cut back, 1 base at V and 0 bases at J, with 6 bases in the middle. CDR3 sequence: CASSLRTSTDTQYF. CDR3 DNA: TGCGCCAGCAGCTTGAGGACTAGCACAGATACGCAGTATTTT.

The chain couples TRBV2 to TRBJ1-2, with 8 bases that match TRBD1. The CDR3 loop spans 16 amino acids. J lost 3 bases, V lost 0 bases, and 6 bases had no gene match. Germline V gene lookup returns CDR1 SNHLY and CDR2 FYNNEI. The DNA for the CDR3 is TGTGCCAGCAGTGAAGCTCGACAGGGGATCTACTATGGCTACACCTTC. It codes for CASSEARQGIYYGYTF. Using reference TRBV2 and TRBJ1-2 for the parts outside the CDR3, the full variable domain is EPEVTQTPSHQVTQMGQEVILRCVPISNHLYFYWYRQILGQKVEFLVSFYNNEISEKSEIFDDQFSVERPDGSNFTLKIRSTKLEDSAMYFCASSEARQGIYYGYTFGSGTRLTVV.

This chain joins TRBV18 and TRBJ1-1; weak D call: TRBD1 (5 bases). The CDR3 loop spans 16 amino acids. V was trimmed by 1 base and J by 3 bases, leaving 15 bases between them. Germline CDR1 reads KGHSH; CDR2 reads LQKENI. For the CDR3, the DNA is TGTGCCAGCTCACCACTCGGGGGAGTTGGGTACACTGAAGCTTTCTTT. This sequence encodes CASSPLGGVGYTEAFF.

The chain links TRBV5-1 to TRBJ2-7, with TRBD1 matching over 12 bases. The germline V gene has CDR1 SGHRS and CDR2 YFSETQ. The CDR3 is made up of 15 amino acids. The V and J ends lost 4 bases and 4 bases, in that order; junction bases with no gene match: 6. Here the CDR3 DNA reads TGCGCCAGCAGCCCACGGGACAGGGGGCGTTACGAGCAGTACTTC. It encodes CASSPRDRGRYEQYF. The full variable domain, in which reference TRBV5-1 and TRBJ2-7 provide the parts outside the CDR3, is KAGVTQTPRYLIKTRGQQVTLSCSPISGHRSVSWYQQTPGQGLQFLFEYFSETQRNKGNFPGRFSGRQFSNSRSEMNVSTLELGDSALYLCASSPRDRGRYEQYFGPGTRLTVT.

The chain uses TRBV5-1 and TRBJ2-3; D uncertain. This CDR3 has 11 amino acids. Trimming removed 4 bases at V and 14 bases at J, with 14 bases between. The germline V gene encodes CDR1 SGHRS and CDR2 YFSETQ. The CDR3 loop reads CASSPGILRYF. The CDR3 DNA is TGCGCCAGCAGCCCGGGTATTCTGAGGTATTTT. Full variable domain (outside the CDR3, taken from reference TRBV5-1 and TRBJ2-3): KAGVTQTPRYLIKTRGQQVTLSCSPISGHRSVSWYQQTPGQGLQFLFEYFSETQRNKGNFPGRFSGRQFSNSRSEMNVSTLELGDSALYLCASSPGILRYFGPGTRLTVL.